The entry below describes one TCR beta chain. Its target is not known. The germline V gene encodes CDR1 MDHEN and CDR2 SYDVKM. Trimming left V 6 bases short and J 1 base short, with 15 bases between. The CDR3 is 16 residues long. The sample is drawn from a study of early T cells in non-severe SARS-CoV-2 infection. Whole-study results and caveats: Sequences matched to VDJdb favored anti-spike CD8 responses, while private and CD4 specificities were missed.

The TCR library protocol was used to attach unique molecular identifiers. These identifiers were attached to individual cDNA molecules. A single record per CDR3 protein comes from TCRdb applying MiXCR to the 5' RACE reads. The data show tens of thousands of distinct CDR3 sequences, 10% to 15% seen once. The sequence was collected from an adult who was a healthcare worker with PCR-confirmed SARS-CoV-2 infection or an uninfected control (not recorded which). The starting material was whole blood, obtained at baseline. The chain combines TRBV28 with TRBJ2-2; weak D call: TRBD1 (5 bases). As DNA, the CDR3 is TGTGCCAGCAGGCCCACATTTACAGGGAACACCGGGGAGCTGTTTTTT. Protein: CASRPTFTGNTGELFF.